A single sample is the source of the 14 T cell receptor beta chains below, sequenced in a study of OX40 agonist ivuxolimab in advanced cancers. Produced via immunoSEQ multiplex PCR; TCRdb's table is partial and in-frame only. The table has 70,000 to 95,000 clones, 85% to 95% seen once; the top ten hold roughly 2.8%. This sample comprised CD4+ or CD8+ T cells sorted from blood, obtained in a trial of the OX40 agonist ivuxolimab. These receptor sequences come from an adult with an advanced solid tumor such as melanoma, head and neck, liver or kidney cancer.

Details on this clone: A read error may account for a junction end that differs from germline. The CDR3, as DNA: TGTGCCAGCAGTTACTCTTCGAACACCGGGGAGCTGTTTTTT. Its protein product is CASSYSSNTGELFF. This chain joins TRBV6-4 and TRBJ2-2, with D unresolved. Germline lookup yields CDR1 MRHNA and CDR2 SNTAGT. This CDR3 spans 14 amino acids.

This clone was detected only a few times. This rearrangement joins TRBV7-9 to TRBJ1-5; no definite D call. Germline-derived CDR1 and CDR2 are SEHNR and FQNEAQ (reference sequence). This CDR3 is 16 amino acids long. V was shortened by 2 bases and J by 5 bases, with 16 bases between the two germline ends. The CDR3 spells CASSLLRPYYHQPQHF. CDR3 nucleotides: TGTGCCAGCAGCTTATTAAGGCCATACTATCATCAGCCCCAGCATTTT.

The CDR3 sequence is CASTGLAAGELFF. In nucleotides, the CDR3 is TGTGCCAGCACCGGACTAGCGGCCGGGGAGCTGTTTTTT. The chain uses TRBV9 and TRBJ2-2, with 10 bases that match TRBD2. Per germline, CDR1 SGDLS and CDR2 YYNGEE. The CDR3 sequence is 13 residues long. The junction had 2 bases not matched to a gene; V was cut back by 6 bases and J by 6 bases.

The genes are TRBV7-2 and TRBJ1-2; no clear D. Germline V gene lookup returns CDR1 SGHTA and CDR2 FQGNSA. The CDR3 is 13 residues long. Between the trimmed V and J ends, which lost 6 bases and 0 bases, there was a span of 8 bases. In DNA form, the CDR3 reads TGTGCCAGCAGTGACATTTCTAACTATGGCTACACCTTC. Its protein product is CASSDISNYGYTF.

This chain joins TRBV2 and TRBJ1-2, with a possible D match to TRBD1 (5 bases). V dropped 6 bases and J dropped 0 bases, with 14 bases sitting between them. CDR3 length: 15 amino acids. The germline V gene encodes CDR1 SNHLY and CDR2 FYNNEI. In DNA, the CDR3 is TGTGCCAGCAGGGTTGGCGGGGGGTCTAACTATGGCTACACCTTC. Amino acid sequence: CASRVGGGSNYGYTF.

V usage is TRBV6-5 and J usage is TRBJ2-7; 11 nucleotides agree with TRBD1. This CDR3 region has 15 residues. Germline values: CDR1 MNHEY, CDR2 SVGAGI. With 6 bases clipped from V and 3 bases from J, the junction kept 7 bases outside the gene matches. CDR3 sequence: CASSPGTGGIYEQYF. The CDR3 bases are TGTGCCAGCAGCCCCGGGACAGGGGGGATCTACGAGCAGTACTTC.

The chain recombines TRBV19 with TRBJ1-4; 7 positions agree with TRBD1. CDR1 is LNHDA, CDR2 SQIVND, per germline (reference sequence). The CDR3 spans 15 residues. Trimming removed 4 bases from V and 5 bases from J; junction bases left unmatched: 7. CDR3 sequence reads: CASSTTGVGNEKLFF. The DNA of the CDR3 is TGTGCCAGTAGTACCACAGGGGTCGGGAATGAAAAACTGTTTTTT.

This chain connects TRBV29-1 to TRBJ1-3; D not certain. Looked up from germline, CDR1 is SQVTM and CDR2 is ANQGSEA. The CDR3 runs 13 residues. V was cut by 7 bases and J by 0 bases, with 10 bases left in between. In DNA, the CDR3 is TGCAGCGCCGGCCACATCTCTGGAAACACCATATATTTT. The encoded protein is CSAGHISGNTIYF.

The chain joins TRBV9 to TRBJ2-1; 10 positions agree with TRBD2. Germline trimming cut 2 bases from V and 9 bases from J; bases unmatched to any gene: 8. Germline values: CDR1 SGDLS, CDR2 YYNGEE. The CDR3 consists of 15 residues. The CDR3 bases are TGTGCCAGCAGCGTCCCCAGCGGGGGGGCCGGTGAGCAGTTCTTC. It encodes CASSVPSGGAGEQFF.

The V call is TRBV9, the J call TRBJ2-7; 9 bases map to TRBD2. Germline CDR1 SGDLS, CDR2 YYNGEE. V lost 0 bases to trimming and J lost 5 bases; unmatched junction nucleotides: 6. CDR3 length: 15 amino acids. This CDR3 reads CASSVGGGAVNEQYF. The CDR3 coding sequence is TGTGCCAGCAGCGTAGGCGGGGGGGCGGTCAACGAGCAGTACTTC. The full variable domain, in which reference TRBV9 and TRBJ2-7 provide the parts outside the CDR3, is DSGVTQTPKHLITATGQRVTLRCSPRSGDLSVYWYQQSLDQGLQFLIQYYNGEERAKGNILERFSAQQFPDLHSELNLSSLELGDSALYFCASSVGGGAVNEQYFGPGTRLTVT.

The chain is built from TRBV2 and TRBJ1-5; D is unresolved. The CDR3 runs to 12 residues. Germline CDR1 reads SNHLY; CDR2 reads FYNNEI. Trimming took 4 bases from V and 5 from J, leaving 6 bases between them. CDR3 loop: CASSVLYQPQHF. CDR3 nucleotide sequence: TGTGCCAGCAGTGTCCTATATCAGCCCCAGCATTTT.

The V and J genes are TRBV28 and TRBJ1-4, with a tentative D call TRBD1 (6 bases). This CDR3 has 14 amino acids. Trimming stripped 6 bases from V and 0 bases from J, with 8 bases between. Per the germline V gene, CDR1 is MDHEN and CDR2 is SYDVKM. CDR3 nucleotide sequence: TGTGCCAGCAGGGGGACACCAACTAATGAAAAACTGTTTTTT. It specifies CASRGTPTNEKLFF.

The chain carries TRBV19 and TRBJ2-1; D unclear. Germline CDR1 LNHDA, CDR2 SQIVND (reference sequence). This CDR3 has 15 amino acids. V lost 9 bases, J lost 0 bases, and 15 bases lay in between. CDR3 protein: CASSSGPSSYNEQFF. The CDR3 region has the DNA TGTGCCAGCTCCTCGGGTCCTAGCTCCTACAATGAGCAGTTCTTC.

Note on this clone: At one end the junction does not follow the germline gene, possibly because of a read error. The chain has TRBV20-1 and TRBJ1-2, with TRBD1 as a possible D gene (5 bases). Per the germline V gene, CDR1 is DFQATT and CDR2 is SNEGSKA (reference sequence). This CDR3 comprises 11 residues. The chain's CDR3 is CSAPMDGREAF. CDR3 DNA: TGCAGTGCTCCCATGGACGGCAGGGAGGCCTTC.